This T cell receptor beta chain was obtained from a study of human thymus T cells. Study-wide results and limits: Biased V and J segment usage appeared in thymus and peripheral blood.

Assay used: immunoSEQ multiplex PCR; TCRdb lists only in-frame clones, some missing. Among tens of thousands of clones listed, 90% to 95% were seen once. Corrective cardiac surgery supplied the resected thymus tissue. Remarks on this clone: Its specificity is not known.

V gave up 4 bases and J gave up 4 bases; unmatched junction bases: 4. The germline V gene encodes CDR1 SGDLS and CDR2 YYNGEE. The CDR3 has 13 amino acids. The clonotype comes from a girl less than two years old with a congenital heart defect but otherwise immunologically healthy. Sequenced material: thymus tissue. The gene calls are TRBV9 and TRBJ1-2; 7 positions agree with TRBD1. CDR3 protein: CASSPRGGYGYTF. CDR3 coding DNA: TGTGCCAGCAGCCCCAGGGGGGGCTATGGCTACACCTTC.